This TCR beta chain was sequenced in a study of beta chain features in type 1 diabetes. This CDR3 is built from 15 residues. The junction had 4 bases not matched to a gene; V was cut back by 4 bases and J by 2 bases. CDR1 is MGHRA, CDR2 YSYEKL, per germline. Expressed TCRB transcripts were sequenced because the isolated RNA had all been reverse transcribed beforehand. An average roughly 3.3 million reads came from naive, central memory and regulatory T cell samples. Data came from immunoSEQ multiplex PCR; TCRdb stores just in-frame clones and leaves some out. The table shows 250,000 or so clones, with just over 20% occurring only once. This clone showed up just a few times. Its antigen remains unidentified. Study-wide results and limits: When Type 1 diabetes patients were examined, their TCRB CDR3s proved moderately but significantly shorter in all four CD4+ subsets. In type 1 diabetes patients, VDJ junctions had fewer insertions; deletions at these junctions were more frequent.

One heparinised blood draw averaging roughly 100 mL was given by each donor. The chain joins TRBV4-1 to TRBJ2-3; 9 positions agree with TRBD2. Sequenced material: naive CD4+ T cells from blood. This clonotype was sampled from a woman between 40 and 55 years old with type 1 diabetes. This CDR3 is CASSRGTSPTDTQYF. The CDR3 DNA reads TGCGCCAGCAGCCGCGGGACTAGCCCCACAGATACGCAGTATTTT.